Listed below are T cell receptor beta chains from one sample, sequenced in a study of control samples from healthy donors and cancer patients. The table came from immunoSEQ multiplex PCR; TCRdb's copy has only in-frame clones and leaves some out. The table has roughly 100,000 clones, under 95% seen once. The sample was blood. The source is a woman aged 18-29 years in good health. The CDR3 runs from the conserved cysteine through the conserved F or W. The order of the fields is D gene, V gene, CDR3 length, clone size, J gene, CDR3 DNA, CDR3 protein. D genes are given only for firm matches. Clone size appears in some rows only: once, few, many, or a class for an expanded clone.

>NA|TRBV10-1|17|once|TRBJ1-1
TGCGCCAGCAGAAACTCCGGCCGGGGGACCATGAACACTGAAGCTTTCTTT
CASRNSGRGTMNTEAFF
>TRBD2|TRBV7-2|15|NA|TRBJ2-7
TGTGCCAGCAGCTTGGGGCGGGAGACCCCCTACGAGCAGTACTTC
CASSLGRETPYEQYF
>TRBD1|TRBV7-6|16|NA|TRBJ1-5
TGTGCCAGCAGCTTAGGAGAGACAGGGGCAAGTCAGCCCCAGCATTTT
CASSLGETGASQPQHF
>NA|TRBV10-1|14|NA|TRBJ1-3
TGCGCCAGCATAGGGCATAGACCCTCAAACACCATATATTTT
CASIGHRPSNTIYF
>NA|TRBV6-5|12|NA|TRBJ1-2
TGTGCCAGCAGTTACCAAGGAATCGGCTACACCTTC
CASSYQGIGYTF
>NA|TRBV29-1|12|NA|TRBJ1-1
TGCAGCGTTGGCGTTAGGGGCACTGAAGCTTTCTTT
CSVGVRGTEAFF
>TRBD2|TRBV7-2|14|NA|TRBJ2-1
TGTGCCAGCAGCTTGGGACTAGCGGGGGGTGAGCAGTTCTTC
CASSLGLAGGEQFF
>NA|TRBV5-1|15|NA|TRBJ1-1
TGCGCCAGCAGCCTGATACCAGGGCGGGACACTGAAGCTTTCTTT
CASSLIPGRDTEAFF
>NA|TRBV19|14|NA|TRBJ1-6
TGTGCCAGTAGTATCTGGGGAGTTGAGTCACCCCTCCACTTT
CASSIWGVESPLHF
>NA|TRBV9|12|NA|TRBJ2-5
TGTGCCAGCAGCGTAGCGGAAGAGACCCAGTACTTC
CASSVAEETQYF
>NA|TRBV24-1|15|NA|TRBJ2-1
TGTGCCACCAGTGATGTACTAACGAGGCGGAATGAGCAGTTCTTC
CATSDVLTRRNEQFF
>NA|TRBV25-1|15|NA|TRBJ2-1
TGTGCCAGCCGCCCGGGCGGGGGCCCCTACAATGAGCAGTTCTTC
CASRPGGGPYNEQFF
>TRBD1|TRBV7-9|15|NA|TRBJ1-2
TGTGCCAGCAGCTGGGAGGACAGGGGATACTATGGCTACACCTTC
CASSWEDRGYYGYTF
>NA|TRBV3-1/TRBV3-2|17|NA|TRBJ2-7
TGTGCCAGCAGCCAAGATTGGGGAGGAGGGGCGACCTACGAGCAGTACTTC
CASSQDWGGGATYEQYF
>TRBD1|TRBV30|15|NA|TRBJ1-5
TGTGCCTGGAGTGTGTCAGGGGGTAGCAATCAGCCCCAGCATTTT
CAWSVSGGSNQPQHF
>TRBD2|TRBV11-2|16|NA|TRBJ2-1
TGTGCCAGCAGAAGACTAGCGGGGGGGCTCGGAAATGAGCAGTTCTTC
CASRRLAGGLGNEQFF
>TRBD1|TRBV27|15|NA|TRBJ1-2
TGTGCCAGCAGTCTCACGGGACAGGGAAACTATGGCTACACCTTC
CASSLTGQGNYGYTF
>NA|TRBV19|16|NA|TRBJ1-5
TGTGCCAGCCGTAGGGGGGGCGCCCCTCAGGGTCAGCCCCAGCATTTT
CASRRGGAPQGQPQHF
>TRBD2|TRBV6-6|15|NA|TRBJ2-1
TGTGCCAGCAGTTTACACCCTAGCGGCTACAATGAGCAGTTCTTC
CASSLHPSGYNEQFF
>NA|TRBV6-1|15|few|TRBJ1-2
TGTGCCAGCAGTGAATACACAGGGACTAACTATGGCTACACCTTC
CASSEYTGTNYGYTF
>TRBD2|TRBV11-3|13|NA|TRBJ2-7
TGTGCCAGCAGCCAAGCGGGGGCCTACGAGCAGTACTTC
CASSQAGAYEQYF
>NA|TRBV3-1/TRBV3-2|13|NA|TRBJ1-2
TGTGCCAGCAGCTCCCGGGGGGCGCACGGCTACACCTTC
CASSSRGAHGYTF
>NA|TRBV5-1|14|NA|TRBJ1-3
TGCGCCAGCAGCTTGGATGCAGGTGGAAACACCATATATTTT
CASSLDAGGNTIYF
>TRBD1|TRBV6-5|14|few|TRBJ1-3
TGTGCCAGCAGCGGGACAGGGGGTTCTGGCACCATATATTTT
CASSGTGGSGTIYF
>TRBD1|TRBV6-5|15|NA|TRBJ2-1
TGTGCCAGCAGTCCGACAGGGGGGGCCTACAATGAGCAGTTCTTC
CASSPTGGAYNEQFF
>NA|TRBV5-1|15|NA|TRBJ1-2
TGCGCCAGCAGCTTAACCCGAGGGGGGTCGAGCGGCTACACCTTC
CASSLTRGGSSGYTF
>NA|TRBV27|14|NA|TRBJ1-6
TGTGCCAGCACCAAGGGGGGCCATAATTCACCCCTCCACTTT
CASTKGGHNSPLHF
>TRBD2|TRBV27|14|NA|TRBJ2-7
TGTGCCAGCAGTTGGCGGGGGGCCGCCTACGAGCAGTACTTC
CASSWRGAAYEQYF
>TRBD1|TRBV6-6|16|NA|TRBJ1-1
TGTGCCAGCAGTCCTGGACAGGGGCCCTTCGGCACTGAAGCTTTCTTT
CASSPGQGPFGTEAFF
>NA|TRBV28|13|NA|TRBJ2-3
TGTGCCAGCACGGGGGGCCAAGCAGATACGCAGTATTTT
CASTGGQADTQYF
>NA|TRBV7-8|13|once|TRBJ1-6
TGTGCCAGCAGCCCGGACAGTAATTCACCCCTCCACTTT
CASSPDSNSPLHF
>NA|TRBV7-6|15|NA|TRBJ2-5
TGTGCCAGCAGCTTAACCACTGACAGTAGGGAGACCCAGTACTTC
CASSLTTDSRETQYF
>NA|TRBV6-5|12|NA|TRBJ2-7
TGTGCCAGCAGGAATCAAGCTTGGGAGCAGTACTTC
CASRNQAWEQYF
>NA|TRBV11-3|13|NA|TRBJ2-1
TGTGCCAGCAGCTTAGGGGTGAGGAATGAGCAGTTCTTC
CASSLGVRNEQFF